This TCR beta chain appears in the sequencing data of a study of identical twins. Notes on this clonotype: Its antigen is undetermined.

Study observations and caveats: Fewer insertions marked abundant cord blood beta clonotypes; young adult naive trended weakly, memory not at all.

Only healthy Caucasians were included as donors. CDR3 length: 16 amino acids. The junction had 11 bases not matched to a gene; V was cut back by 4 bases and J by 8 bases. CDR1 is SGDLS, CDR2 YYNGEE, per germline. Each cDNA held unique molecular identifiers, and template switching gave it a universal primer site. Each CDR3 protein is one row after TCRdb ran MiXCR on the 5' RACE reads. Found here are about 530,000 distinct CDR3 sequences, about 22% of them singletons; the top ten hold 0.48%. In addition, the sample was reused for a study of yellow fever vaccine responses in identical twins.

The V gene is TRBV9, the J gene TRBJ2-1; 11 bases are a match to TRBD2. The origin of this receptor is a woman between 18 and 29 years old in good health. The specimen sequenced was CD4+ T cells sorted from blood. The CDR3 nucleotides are TGTGCCAGCAGCCGACTAGCGGGATGGTCGGTTGATGAGCAGTTCTTC. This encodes CASSRLAGWSVDEQFF.